Listed here are 29 T cell receptor beta chains from one sample, sequenced in a study of T cell clones after liver transplantation. Produced via immunoSEQ multiplex PCR; TCRdb's table is partial and in-frame only. The data show about 45,000 clones, around 83% seen once. Specimen: CD4+ T cells from blood, collected 24 months after liver transplant. The receptors originated from a human patient who received a liver transplant. Some T cells may have originated in the graft donor.

This rearrangement joins TRBV28 to TRBJ2-4; either TRBD1 or TRBD2 may supply D (7 bases each). Looked up from germline, CDR1 is MDHEN and CDR2 is SYDVKM. V was trimmed by 5 bases and J by 6 bases, leaving 14 bases between them. The CDR3 spans 14 residues. The CDR3 DNA reads as TGTGCCAGCAGTCCCCCAGGGGGGGTAAACATTCAGTACTTC. Translated: CASSPPGGVNIQYF. Supplemented by reference TRBV28 and TRBJ2-4, the full variable domain reads DVKVTQSSRYLVKRTGEKVFLECVQDMDHENMFWYRQDPGLGLRLIYFSYDVKMKEKGDIPEGYSVSREKKERFSLILESASTNQTSMYLCASSPPGGVNIQYFGAGTRLSVL.

The chain employs TRBV7-2 and TRBJ1-5; 10 positions agree with TRBD1. The germline CDR1 and CDR2 sequences are SGHTA and FQGNSA. V shed 5 bases, J shed 3 bases, and the junction held 7 bases outside the gene matches. There are 16 residues in the CDR3. CDR3 amino acids: CASSPRTGGINQPQHF. DNA of the CDR3: TGTGCCAGCAGCCCTCGGACAGGGGGGATCAATCAGCCCCAGCATTTT.

The J gene is TRBJ1-3, the V gene TRBV7-6, with D perhaps TRBD1 (5 bases). Trimming removed 5 bases at V and 3 bases at J, with 8 bases between. CDR3 length equals 13 residues. Germline loops: CDR1 SGHVS, CDR2 FNYEAQ. In DNA, the CDR3 is TGTGCCAGCAGCCGGGGGAGTGGAAACACCATATATTTT. This encodes CASSRGSGNTIYF. Full variable domain (outside the CDR3, taken from reference TRBV7-6 and TRBJ1-3): GAGVSQSPRYKVTKRGQDVALRCDPISGHVSLYWYRQALGQGPEFLTYFNYEAQQDKSGLPNDRFSAERPEGSISTLTIQRTEQRDSAMYRCASSRGSGNTIYFGEGSWLTVV.

This chain uses TRBV6-1 with TRBJ2-7; no definite D call. Trimming removed 3 bases from V and 2 bases from J, with 11 bases in between. Germline lookup yields CDR1 MNHNS and CDR2 SASEGT. This CDR3 comprises 14 residues. The CDR3 reads CASSEGQVTYEQYF. In DNA, the CDR3 is TGTGCCAGCAGTGAGGGCCAGGTAACCTACGAGCAGTACTTC.

J is TRBJ1-1 and V is TRBV15; D gene ambiguous. This CDR3 has 15 residues. Germline CDR1 and CDR2: LNHNV and YYDKDF (reference sequence). V shed 0 bases and J shed 1 base, with 9 bases lying between them. The CDR3 DNA follows: TGTGCCACCAGCAGAGATCGTAGTAGGAACACTGAAGCTTTCTTT. Protein: CATSRDRSRNTEAFF.

The chain is built from TRBV28 and TRBJ1-2; 7 nucleotides line up with TRBD1. Germline V gene sequence: CDR1 MDHEN, CDR2 SYDVKM. The CDR3 covers 15 residues. V gave up 6 bases and J gave up 1 base; unmatched junction bases: 8. This chain's CDR3 is CASRLYNRGNYGYTF. The CDR3 DNA follows: TGTGCCAGCAGACTATATAACAGGGGTAACTATGGCTACACCTTC.

V and J are TRBV7-7 and TRBJ2-1, with no clear D. The germline V gene has CDR1 SSHAT and CDR2 FNYEAQ (reference sequence). V was trimmed by 5 bases and J by 9 bases, leaving 14 bases between them. The CDR3 has 13 amino acids. The CDR3, as DNA: TGTGCCAGCAGCCCCGGTGCAGTTAGTGAGCAGTTCTTC. This gives the protein CASSPGAVSEQFF.

The sample holds one count of this clone. This sequence joins TRBV2 and TRBJ1-1, with no clear D. Per the germline V gene, CDR1 is SNHLY and CDR2 is FYNNEI. Trimming left V 5 bases short and J 0 bases short, with 10 bases between. The CDR3 is 14 amino acids. The CDR3 loop is CASSLRSLNTEAFF. DNA for the CDR3: TGTGCCAGCAGTCTTAGGTCACTGAACACTGAAGCTTTCTTT.

The chain is built from TRBV5-6 and TRBJ2-1; 10 nucleotides line up with TRBD2. CDR1 and CDR2 (germline): SGHDT, YYEEEE. The CDR3 totals 16 residues. V shed 4 bases and J 3 bases; nucleotides not matched to a gene: 7. CDR3 sequence: CASSRSTSGLYNEQFF. DNA of the CDR3: TGTGCCAGCAGCCGCTCGACTAGCGGGCTCTACAATGAGCAGTTCTTC.

This sequence joins TRBV7-3 and TRBJ1-1; D call uncertain. The CDR3 loop spans 13 amino acids. The V gene lost 2 bases and the J gene lost 2 bases, with 6 bases spanning the gap. The germline CDR1 and CDR2 sequences are SGHTA and FQGTGA. The CDR3 here is CASSLGRNTEAFF. The DNA for the CDR3 is TGTGCCAGCAGCTTAGGTAGAAACACTGAAGCTTTCTTT.

The V call is TRBV2, the J call TRBJ2-2, with D possibly being TRBD1 (6 bases). Germline V gene data show CDR1 as SNHLY and CDR2 as FYNNEI. The CDR3 is 16 residues long. V lost 6 bases, J lost 2 bases, and 16 bases lay in between. CDR3 bases: TGTGCCAGCAGGCTAACCCACAGGGCCAACACCGGGGAGCTGTTTTTT. Amino acids: CASRLTHRANTGELFF.

The rearrangement uses TRBV5-8 and TRBJ1-1; TRBD1 might be the D (6 bases). Trimming left V 3 bases short and J 4 bases short, with 10 bases between. Germline V gene data show CDR1 as SGHTS and CDR2 as YDEGEE. CDR3 length: 13 amino acids. The CDR3 bases are TGTGCCAGCAGCTCGGACAGAGCCACTGAAGCTTTCTTT. It specifies CASSSDRATEAFF.

The rearrangement joins TRBV6-1 to TRBJ2-2, with 9 positions matching TRBD1. The CDR3 is made up of 16 amino acids. The V and J ends lost 3 bases and 4 bases, in that order; junction bases with no gene match: 6. In germline, CDR1 is MNHNS, CDR2 SASEGT. This chain's CDR3 is CASSERGTGFTGELFF. The CDR3, as DNA: TGTGCCAGCAGTGAGCGGGGGACAGGGTTCACCGGGGAGCTGTTTTTT.

The chain joins TRBV7-9 to TRBJ1-1; possibly TRBD1 for D (5 bases). CDR1 SEHNR and CDR2 FQNEAQ come from the germline V gene (reference sequence). This CDR3 spans 13 amino acids. Trimming shortened V by 6 bases and J by 6 bases, and 14 bases separated the two germline ends. The CDR3 loop is CASSRDGGAEAFF. CDR3 bases: TGTGCCAGCAGTCGAGACGGGGGAGCTGAAGCTTTCTTT.

This clone has more than one count but fewer than ten. The chain is built from TRBV28 and TRBJ1-1, with 10 bases aligning to TRBD1. This CDR3 contains 14 residues. After removal of 5 bases from V and 5 bases from J, the junction contained 5 bases not matched to a gene. In germline, CDR1 is MDHEN, CDR2 SYDVKM. The CDR3 loop is CASSPGDRGTEAFF. The CDR3, as DNA: TGTGCCAGCAGTCCAGGGGACAGGGGAACTGAAGCTTTCTTT.

V is TRBV5-4 and J is TRBJ2-3, with TRBD2 matching over 12 bases. CDR1 and CDR2 (germline): SGHNT, YYREEE (reference sequence). The CDR3 contains 16 residues. V shed 4 bases and J 2 bases; nucleotides not matched to a gene: 5. The CDR3 DNA follows: TGTGCCAGCAGCACAGGACTAGCGGGGCCCACAGATACGCAGTATTTT. Its translation is CASSTGLAGPTDTQYF.

The CDR3 region is CASSTRTSGYNEQFF. The CDR3 bases are TGTGCCAGCAGCACTCGGACTAGCGGGTACAATGAGCAGTTCTTC. The rearrangement joins TRBV21-1 to TRBJ2-1; the table's D call of TRBD2 was not tested on the DNA. TRBV21-1 is tagged as a pseudogene. This CDR3 has 15 residues.

This clone was observed a few times. The rearrangement links TRBV10-3 to TRBJ1-4; TRBD1 aligns across 9 bases. With 5 bases clipped from V and 8 bases from J, the junction kept 9 bases outside the gene matches. Per germline, CDR1 ENHRY and CDR2 SYGVKD. The CDR3 totals 15 residues. CDR3 protein: CAISRGTGIGEKLFF. The CDR3 region has the DNA TGTGCCATCAGTCGCGGGACAGGGATTGGGGAAAAACTGTTTTTT.

The V and J genes are TRBV4-2 and TRBJ2-5, with TRBD2 matching 7 bases. Germline trimming cut 1 base from V and 5 bases from J; bases unmatched to any gene: 7. The CDR3 loop spans 15 amino acids. The germline V gene has CDR1 LGHNA and CDR2 YNFKEQ. CDR3 region: CASSQAGGSRETQYF. The CDR3 coding sequence is TGTGCCAGCAGCCAAGCGGGGGGATCACGGGAGACCCAGTACTTC.

This clone has just one count. This chain links TRBV7-9 with TRBJ1-1, with D tentatively TRBD1 (5 bases). The CDR3 extends over 14 amino acids. Trimming took 7 bases from V and 4 from J, leaving 16 bases between them. Germline lookup yields CDR1 SEHNR and CDR2 FQNEAQ (reference sequence). The CDR3 loop is CASIRGAGGTEAFF. In DNA, the CDR3 is TGTGCCAGCATCCGTGGGGCCGGGGGCACTGAAGCTTTCTTT. The whole variable domain, filled in from reference TRBV7-9 and TRBJ1-1, reads DTGVSQNPRHKITKRGQNVTFRCDPISEHNRLYWYRQTLGQGPEFLTYFQNEAQLEKSRLLSDRFSAERPKGSFSTLEIQRTEQGDSAMYLCASIRGAGGTEAFFGQGTRLTVV.

Within the sample, this clone is medium-sized. An end of the junction differs from the germline gene, which may be a read error. The chain joins TRBV7-8 to TRBJ2-1, with a weak D call TRBD1 (6 bases). This CDR3 region has 14 residues. Germline V gives CDR1 SGHVS, CDR2 FQNEAQ. The CDR3 region has the DNA TGTGCCAGCAGTTTAGGACAGTGGGGGAATGAGCAGTTCTTC. Its protein is CASSLGQWGNEQFF.

The V gene is TRBV7-2, the J gene TRBJ2-1, with TRBD2 matching over 10 bases. CDR1 and CDR2 from the germline V gene are SGHTA and FQGNSA. The CDR3 is 16 amino acids. V shed 5 bases and J 14 bases; nucleotides not matched to a gene: 18. The DNA for the CDR3 is TGTGCCAGCAGCCAACCCGGGGCTAGCGGGAGAGGCGGTGAGTTCTTC. This encodes CASSQPGASGRGGEFF.

CDR3 DNA sequence: TGCGCCAGCAGTGAGTCGAGGCAGAGCTACGAGCAGTACTTC. Amino acids: CASSESRQSYEQYF. V and J are TRBV10-2 and TRBJ2-7; D remains unclear. This CDR3 spans 14 amino acids. Germline-derived CDR1 and CDR2 are WSHSY and SAAADI. V was pared by 0 bases and J by 3 bases, with 9 bases between.

V is TRBV28 and J is TRBJ1-1, with TRBD1 matching 8 bases. The J segment lost 1 base and the V segment lost 6 bases, leaving 10 bases of the junction unmatched. The CDR3 covers 16 residues. Germline V CDR1 and CDR2: MDHEN, SYDVKM. The CDR3 loop reads CASRGTFGTGNTEAFF. The CDR3 DNA is TGTGCCAGCAGGGGTACTTTCGGGACAGGGAACACTGAAGCTTTCTTT.

The V and J genes are TRBV28 and TRBJ1-2; D possibly corresponds to TRBD1 (5 bases). CDR3 length: 14 residues. V lost 7 bases, J lost 3 bases, and 15 bases lay in between. Germline V gives CDR1 MDHEN, CDR2 SYDVKM. For the CDR3, the DNA is TGTGCCAGCACGTCGGCCGGGGGGTACTATGGCTACACCTTC. Its protein product is CASTSAGGYYGYTF.

The chain carries TRBV5-1 and TRBJ2-2; 9 bases match TRBD2. Germline V lookup: CDR1 SGHRS, CDR2 YFSETQ. V gave up 4 bases and J gave up 0 bases; unmatched junction bases: 4. This CDR3 has 16 residues. CDR3 sequence reads: CASSRSSGANTGELFF. CDR3 bases: TGCGCCAGCAGCCGTTCTAGCGGGGCGAACACCGGGGAGCTGTTTTTT.

V usage is TRBV6-5 and J usage is TRBJ2-7; D is perhaps TRBD1 or TRBD2 (5 bases each). The CDR3 has 14 residues. In germline, CDR1 is MNHEY, CDR2 SVGAGI. Trimming removed 5 bases at V and 2 bases at J, with 13 bases between. This chain's CDR3 is CASSVRDGPYEQYF. CDR3 nucleotides: TGTGCCAGCAGTGTACGGGACGGGCCCTACGAGCAGTACTTC.

This clone showed up just a few times. J is TRBJ2-3 and V is TRBV7-2; TRBD2 aligns across 14 bases. The CDR3 is made up of 17 amino acids. J gave up 6 bases and V 5 bases, and 10 bases lay outside the gene matches. Germline CDR1 SGHTA, CDR2 FQGNSA. CDR3: CASSQRLAGGLRDTQYF. The CDR3 DNA follows: TGTGCCAGCAGCCAACGACTAGCGGGGGGGCTAAGGGATACGCAGTATTTT. Looking up the rest from reference TRBV7-2 and TRBJ2-3 gives the full variable domain: GAGVSQSPSNKVTEKGKDVELRCDPISGHTALYWYRQSLGQGLEFLIYFQGNSAPDKSGLPSDRFSAERTGGSVSTLTIQRTQQEDSAVYLCASSQRLAGGLRDTQYFGPGTRLTVL.

The chain carries TRBV4-2 and TRBJ2-7; the match to TRBD2 covers 9 bases. The germline V gene has CDR1 LGHNA and CDR2 YNFKEQ. J was trimmed by 2 bases and V by 0 bases; bases with no gene match: 5. The CDR3 has 16 amino acids. For the CDR3, the DNA is TGTGCCAGCAGCCAAGAGACTAGCGGCCTAACCTACGAGCAGTACTTC. Protein sequence: CASSQETSGLTYEQYF.